This T cell receptor beta chain comes out of a study of blood T cell repertoires in COVID-19. Study-level information: Italy, Spain and the United States were the sources of the convalescent and acute COVID-19 samples. PBMCs, B-cell-depleted T cells, or T cells were the source of the cDNA or gDNA that made up the material.

Between the trimmed V and J ends, which lost 3 bases and 7 bases, there was a span of 10 bases. There are 13 residues in the CDR3. In germline, CDR1 is GTSNPN, CDR2 SVGIG (reference sequence). Original processing methods: It was from reference gene primer amplification that nucleated cell counts were estimated. Profiled with immunoSEQ multiplex PCR; TCRdb holds only in-frame clones, not every one. V and J calls and clone size are copied from that table; D and trimming were computed from the DNA. The sample lists roughly 250,000 clones, 65% to 90% occurring once. This clone appeared a few times. The material sequenced was peripheral blood. This chain links TRBV30 with TRBJ1-6; D uncertain. The source is a woman aged 80 or over with active or convalescent COVID-19. The CDR3 DNA reads as TGTGCCTGGAGGGAACCGGGGAATTCACCCCTCCACTTT. It yields the protein CAWREPGNSPLHF.